Presented here are 17 T cell receptor beta chains from one specimen sequenced in a study of T cells of healthy individuals. One entry per CDR3 protein, called by TCRdb with MiXCR from the 5' RACE reads. Here the sample spans fewer than 90,000 distinct CDR3 sequences, roughly 5% being singletons. The receptors stem from a female donor in good health.

The chain carries TRBV5-6 and TRBJ1-1; possibly TRBD1 for D (5 bases). The CDR3 extends over 14 amino acids. From germline, CDR1 is SGHDT and CDR2 YYEEEE. Between the trimmed V and J ends, which lost 4 bases and 3 bases, there was a span of 13 bases. This chain's CDR3 is CASSVGQEYTEAFF. DNA of the CDR3: TGTGCCAGCAGCGTCGGACAAGAGTACACTGAAGCTTTCTTT. The whole variable domain, remainder taken from reference TRBV5-6 and TRBJ1-1, is DAGVTQSPTHLIKTRGQQVTLRCSPKSGHDTVSWYQQALGQGPQFIFQYYEEEERQRGNFPDRFSGHQFPNYSSELNVNALLLGDSALYLCASSVGQEYTEAFFGQGTRLTVV.

The chain carries TRBV29-1 and TRBJ1-2; D not resolved. Germline CDR1 SQVTM, CDR2 ANQGSEA. The CDR3 is 13 amino acids. Trimming shortened V by 0 bases and J by 2 bases, and 7 bases separated the two germline ends. The CDR3 nucleotides read TGCAGCGTTGAAGATCCCCCGAACTATGGCTACACCTTC. It yields the protein CSVEDPPNYGYTF.

This clonotype was observed many times. The chain joins TRBV20-1 to TRBJ1-1; D not resolved. The CDR3 contains 12 residues. Germline CDR1 DFQATT, CDR2 SNEGSKA (reference sequence). V shed 2 bases and J shed 1 base, with 5 bases lying between them. The CDR3 reads CSARRENTEAFF. The CDR3 bases are TGCAGTGCTAGAAGGGAGAACACTGAAGCTTTCTTT.

This clonotype was seen a few times. The chain recombines TRBV7-8 with TRBJ1-5; D remains unclear. The length of the CDR3 is 15 residues. Looked up from germline, CDR1 is SGHVS and CDR2 is FQNEAQ. V was cut by 5 bases and J by 6 bases, with 17 bases left in between. The CDR3 loop reads CASSPHPLPGQPQHF. CDR3 DNA sequence: TGTGCCAGCAGCCCTCACCCTCTCCCGGGTCAGCCCCAGCATTTT.

This clonotype was observed at least ten times. This chain joins TRBV9 and TRBJ2-3; tentatively, D is TRBD1 or TRBD2 (5 bases each). The CDR3 spans 15 residues. Germline V gene sequence: CDR1 SGDLS, CDR2 YYNGEE. The V and J ends lost 0 bases and 4 bases respectively, with 12 bases between them. The CDR3 region has the DNA TGTGCCAGCAGCGTAGTTCAGGGAGTTTCAGATACGCAGTATTTT. This sequence encodes CASSVVQGVSDTQYF.

This clonotype was recorded many times. This CDR3 is CASSRDREGLNEQFF. In nucleotides, the CDR3 is TGTGCCAGCAGTCGGGACAGGGAGGGTCTAAATGAGCAGTTCTTC. This sequence joins TRBV2 and TRBJ2-1; the match to TRBD1 covers 9 bases. V lost 5 bases, J lost 7 bases, and 9 bases stayed unmatched. This CDR3 is 15 amino acids long. Germline assignment: CDR1 SNHLY and CDR2 FYNNEI.

This chain uses TRBV6-2 or TRBV6-3 with TRBJ2-1, with TRBD2 matching over 12 bases. The CDR3 consists of 17 residues. The germline gives CDR1 MNHEY, CDR2 SVGEGT. J was trimmed by 5 bases and V by 2 bases; bases with no gene match: 7. The CDR3 bases are TGTGCCAGCAGTTACCCAACTAGCGGGAGGCTCAACAATGAGCAGTTCTTC. Its protein is CASSYPTSGRLNNEQFF.

The rearrangement joins TRBV7-2 to TRBJ1-2; 7 nucleotides agree with TRBD1. This CDR3 has 14 residues. Germline trimming cut 5 bases from V and 4 bases from J; bases unmatched to any gene: 7. From germline, CDR1 is SGHTA and CDR2 FQGNSA. The CDR3 region is CASSPQGTVYGYTF. The CDR3 DNA reads as TGTGCCAGCAGCCCACAGGGGACAGTCTATGGCTACACCTTC.

This clonotype was observed at least ten times. The rearrangement uses TRBV11-2 and TRBJ1-1; TRBD1 agrees at 8 bases. V trimming: 1 base; J trimming: 0 bases; junction bases outside the gene matches: 10. This CDR3 has 18 amino acids. The germline CDR1 and CDR2 sequences are SGHAT and FQNNGV. CDR3 DNA sequence: TGTGCCAGCAGCTTAGGCAGGGGGCGAGGCCCCATGAACACTGAAGCTTTCTTT. Translating gives CASSLGRGRGPMNTEAFF.

This clonotype was recorded at least ten times. The V and J genes are TRBV28 and TRBJ2-7; no clear D. CDR3 length equals 14 residues. Germline V gene sequence: CDR1 MDHEN, CDR2 SYDVKM. Trimming pared 4 bases from V and 9 bases from J, leaving 19 bases between. The DNA for the CDR3 is TGTGCCAGCAGTTCCCCCCCGATCAGTTCGGCGCAGTACTTC. It encodes CASSSPPISSAQYF.

The gene calls are TRBV4-1 and TRBJ1-5; D gene unclear. Trimming stripped 4 bases from V and 4 bases from J, with 14 bases between. Germline CDR1 is MGHRA and CDR2 is YSYEKL. The CDR3 contains 15 residues. CDR3 coding DNA: TGCGCCAGCAGCCTTTCAAACGGTCGGAATCAGCCCCAGCATTTT. Its translation is CASSLSNGRNQPQHF.

In DNA form, the CDR3 reads TGTGCCATACGGGAGGGCTGGAGTGAGCAGTTCTTC. Amino acids: CAIREGWSEQFF. V and J are TRBV6-1 and TRBJ2-1, with 8 nucleotides matching TRBD2. The V segment lost 10 bases and the J segment 9 bases; nucleotides outside the gene matches: 8. Per the germline V gene, CDR1 is MNHNS and CDR2 is SASEGT. This CDR3 spans 12 amino acids.

The V gene is TRBV29-1, the J gene TRBJ2-1; no firm D call. The CDR3 length is 12 residues. Trimming left V 1 base short and J 5 bases short, with 6 bases between. From germline, CDR1 is SQVTM and CDR2 ANQGSEA. CDR3 residues: CSVEGLHNEQFF. The CDR3 bases are TGCAGCGTTGAAGGTCTCCACAATGAGCAGTTCTTC.

This clonotype has only a few counts. The V and J genes are TRBV27 and TRBJ1-1; D might be TRBD1 (5 bases). The CDR3 extends over 13 amino acids. Germline V gene lookup returns CDR1 MNHEY and CDR2 SMNVEV (reference sequence). Trimming pared 3 bases from V and 4 bases from J, leaving 9 bases between. CDR3 sequence reads: CASSLMGGTEAFF. The CDR3 DNA is TGTGCCAGCAGTTTGATGGGGGGCACTGAAGCTTTCTTT.

This clonotype appeared many times. The chain joins TRBV5-5 to TRBJ2-1; D is perhaps TRBD1 (5 bases). The CDR3 runs 13 residues. Trimming shortened V by 3 bases and J by 4 bases, and 8 bases separated the two germline ends. Germline CDR1 SGHKS, CDR2 YYEKEE (reference sequence). The CDR3 sequence is CASSYDSYNEQFF. CDR3 sequence (DNA): TGTGCCAGCAGCTATGACAGTTACAATGAGCAGTTCTTC.

This clonotype was counted ten times or more. The chain employs TRBV19 and TRBJ2-1, with a tentative D call TRBD1 (6 bases). With 0 bases removed from V and 1 base from J, the gap between germline ends came to 13 bases. The germline CDR1 and CDR2 sequences are LNHDA and SQIVND (reference sequence). There are 17 residues in the CDR3. CDR3 in amino acids: CASSIETYRGSYNEQFF. CDR3 in DNA: TGTGCCAGTAGTATAGAAACGTATAGGGGGTCCTACAATGAGCAGTTCTTC. The full variable domain, rest sourced from reference TRBV19 and TRBJ2-1, is DGGITQSPKYLFRKEGQNVTLSCEQNLNHDAMYWYRQDPGQGLRLIYYSQIVNDFQKGDIAEGYSVSREKKESFPLTVTSAQKNPTAFYLCASSIETYRGSYNEQFFGPGTRLTVL.

This clonotype showed up just a few times. This rearrangement joins TRBV3-1 to TRBJ2-1; 10 nucleotides line up with TRBD2. V trimming: 1 base; J trimming: 2 bases; junction bases outside the gene matches: 5. Germline CDR1 and CDR2: LGHDT and YNNKEL (reference sequence). The CDR3 has 17 residues. CDR3 DNA: TGTGCCAGCAGCCAAGTACCTAGCGGGAGTACCTACAATGAGCAGTTCTTC. Translated: CASSQVPSGSTYNEQFF.